This is a list of T cell receptor beta chains from one sample in a study of T cell responses to AZD1222 COVID-19 vaccine. Sequencing used immunoSEQ multiplex PCR; TCRdb keeps in-frame clones, though not all of them. This sample has around 180,000 clones, with approximately 94% found just once. The sequencing used peripheral blood, collected on day 0 of AZD1222 vaccination. The source of these receptors is an adult in good health. The CDR3 runs from the conserved cysteine through the conserved F or W. A D gene is named only where the DNA matches it firmly. Some rows mark clone size as missing; the rest say once, few, many or name a class of expanded clone.

TRBJ1-3,TRBV7-8,TRBD1,NA,CASSPRRQGTGNTIYF,TGTGCCAGCAGCCCTCGCCGACAGGGGACTGGAAACACCATATATTTT
TRBJ1-1,TRBV3-1/TRBV3-2,TRBD1,NA,CASSRGGTGAFATEAFF,TGTGCCAGCAGCCGGGGGGGGACAGGTGCCTTTGCAACTGAAGCTTTCTTT
TRBJ1-5,TRBV15,TRBD1,NA,CATSREFRTGEDSNQPQHF,TGTGCCACCAGCAGAGAATTCCGGACAGGGGAGGATAGCAATCAGCCCCAGCATTTT
TRBJ1-6,TRBV7-9,TRBD1,NA,CASSLRTGDSPLHF,TGTGCCAGCAGCTTGAGGACAGGGGATTCACCCCTCCACTTT
TRBJ2-3,TRBV7-2,NA,NA,CASSLGVLGEDTQYF,TGTGCCAGCAGCCTCGGGGTTCTTGGTGAAGATACGCAGTATTTT
TRBJ2-1,TRBV11-3,TRBD2,NA,CASSLETSGYNEQFF,TGTGCCAGCAGCTTGGAAACTAGCGGGTACAATGAGCAGTTCTTC
TRBJ1-2,TRBV19,NA,NA,CASSLETNYGYTF,TGTGCCAGTAGTCTAGAAACTAACTATGGCTACACCTTC
TRBJ2-2,TRBV6-5,NA,NA,CAAIADTGELFF,TGTGCCGCAATAGCGGACACCGGGGAGCTGTTTTTT
TRBJ1-1,TRBV5-1,TRBD1,NA,CASSSTGAPTEAFF,TGCGCCAGCAGCTCTACAGGGGCTCCCACTGAAGCTTTCTTT
TRBJ2-1,TRBV29-1,NA,once,CSVEGPGVLYNEQFF,TGCAGCGTTGAAGGTCCAGGGGTCCTATACAATGAGCAGTTCTTC
TRBJ1-5,TRBV21-1,NA,few,CASSRTQGDDYQPQHF,TGTGCCAGCAGCCGAACCCAGGGGGATGACTATCAGCCCCAGCATTTT
TRBJ2-5,TRBV5-8,NA,NA,CASSLTGTQYF,TGTGCCAGCAGCTTGACAGGGACCCAGTACTTC
TRBJ1-6,TRBV2,NA,once,CASSEVPPFSPLHF,TGTGCCAGCAGTGAAGTACCCCCATTCTCACCCCTCCACTTT
TRBJ1-1,TRBV24-1,TRBD1,NA,CATSDFLTGAGNTEAFF,TGTGCCACCAGTGATTTCCTCACAGGGGCGGGGAACACTGAAGCTTTCTTT
TRBJ1-5,TRBV9,NA,NA,CASSVGTASNQPQHF,TGTGCCAGCAGCGTAGGGACAGCGAGCAATCAGCCCCAGCATTTT
TRBJ2-1,TRBV15,TRBD2,NA,CATSPTSPNEQFF,TGTGCCACCAGCCCGACTAGCCCAAATGAGCAGTTCTTC
TRBJ2-7,TRBV30,NA,NA,CAWSAPGRTSEQYF,TGTGCCTGGAGTGCTCCGGGACGTACCTCCGAGCAGTACTTC
TRBJ2-7,TRBV10-2,TRBD1,NA,CASSVKDRSSYEQYF,TGCGCCAGCAGTGTCAAGGACAGGAGCTCCTACGAGCAGTACTTC
TRBJ1-1,TRBV6-4,NA,NA,CASSDLEIRAGVDEAFF,TGTGCCAGCAGTGACTTGGAGATCAGGGCGGGGGTCGATGAAGCTTTCTTT
TRBJ2-7,TRBV27,TRBD1,NA,CASSSPGTGLYEQYF,TGTGCCAGCAGTAGCCCCGGGACAGGGCTATACGAGCAGTACTTC
TRBJ2-7,TRBV5-8,NA,NA,CASGKVTAEQYF,TGTGCCAGCGGAAAAGTGACAGCCGAGCAGTACTTC
TRBJ2-5,TRBV7-2,TRBD2,NA,CASSTKSRTSGRQETQYF,TGTGCCAGCAGCACCAAATCCCGGACTAGCGGGAGACAAGAGACCCAGTACTTC
TRBJ2-2,TRBV18,NA,NA,CASSPLDTRGELFF,TGTGCCAGCTCACCCCTCGACACCCGCGGGGAGCTGTTTTTT
TRBJ1-5,TRBV19,NA,NA,CASSINGVQPQHF,TGTGCCAGTAGTATAAACGGAGTTCAGCCCCAGCATTTT
TRBJ1-3,TRBV4-2,TRBD1,NA,CASSRDRGSGNTIYF,TGTGCCAGCAGCCGGGACAGGGGCTCTGGAAACACCATATATTTT
TRBJ2-7,TRBV19,NA,NA,CASSPTGSNGEQYF,TGTGCCAGTAGCCCGACCGGGTCCAATGGCGAGCAGTACTTC
TRBJ1-5,TRBV19,NA,NA,CASSPLGGSNQPQHF,TGTGCCAGTAGTCCGTTAGGGGGGAGCAATCAGCCCCAGCATTTT
TRBJ2-5,TRBV7-7,NA,NA,CASSLPAGRRGWGETQYF,TGTGCTAGCAGCTTACCAGCTGGCAGGAGGGGATGGGGAGAGACCCAGTACTTC